A selection of T cell receptor beta chains follows, all from one sample in a study of blood T cell repertoires in COVID-19. Here immunoSEQ multiplex PCR was the method, and the copy in TCRdb shows in-frame clones only, minus some. The sample shows about 200,000 clones, 85% to 90% of them seen only once. The sequencing input was PBMCs or T cells enriched from blood (not recorded which). The receptors come from a woman aged 40 to 50 in a cohort exposed to, infected with or recovered from COVID-19 (not recorded which). Both conserved end residues are part of each CDR3. The D gene is left open where the match is weak. Clone size is not always given. Where it is, it says once, few, many or a class for expanded clones.

clone size,V gene,D gene,J gene,CDR3 protein,CDR3 DNA
NA,TRBV28,NA,TRBJ1-5,CASSLRQGPNQPQHF,TGTGCCAGCAGCTTACGGCAGGGGCCTAATCAGCCCCAGCATTTT
NA,TRBV5-4,NA,TRBJ2-5,CASSLVVGAQETQYF,TGTGCCAGCAGCTTGGTGGTGGGGGCCCAAGAGACCCAGTACTTC
few,TRBV15,NA,TRBJ2-1,CATSVTQGIHNEQFF,TGTGCCACCAGCGTCACCCAGGGCATCCACAATGAGCAGTTCTTC
NA,TRBV27,NA,TRBJ2-1,CASRPRAGSNNEQFF,TGTGCTAGCAGGCCACGGGCAGGGTCAAACAATGAGCAGTTCTTC
few,TRBV9,NA,TRBJ1-1,CASSFTTNTEAFF,TGTGCCAGCAGCTTTACAACGAACACTGAAGCTTTCTTT
NA,TRBV18,TRBD2,TRBJ2-1,CASSPGLAGDYNEQFF,TGTGCCAGCTCACCGGGACTAGCGGGAGACTACAATGAGCAGTTCTTC
NA,TRBV4-1,TRBD1,TRBJ1-2,CASSQDRTGRNYGYTF,TGCGCCAGCAGCCAAGATCGGACAGGGCGCAACTATGGCTACACCTTC
NA,TRBV28,TRBD1,TRBJ1-2,CASSRQGVYGYTF,TGTGCCAGCAGTCGACAGGGCGTCTATGGCTACACCTTC
NA,TRBV19,TRBD2,TRBJ2-3,CASSIRTSADTQYF,TGTGCCAGTAGTATTAGGACTAGTGCAGATACGCAGTATTTT
once,TRBV6-5,TRBD1,TRBJ1-3,CASSSTGGDSGNTIYF,TGTGCCAGCAGTTCGACAGGGGGTGACTCTGGAAACACCATATATTTT
NA,TRBV5-4,NA,TRBJ2-3,CASSQIQGGKDTQYF,TGTGCCAGCAGCCAGATACAAGGAGGTAAAGATACGCAGTATTTT
few,TRBV7-6,NA,TRBJ2-2,CASSLGAEVNTGELFF,TGTGCCAGCAGCTTGGGAGCGGAAGTGAACACCGGGGAGCTGTTTTTT
few,TRBV4-1,NA,TRBJ1-1,CASSQAFGNMNTEAFF,TGCGCCAGCAGCCAAGCGTTTGGCAACATGAACACTGAAGCTTTCTTT
NA,TRBV4-1,TRBD1,TRBJ1-5,CASSLRPTGEDQPQHF,TGCGCCAGCAGCCTCAGGCCGACAGGGGAGGATCAGCCCCAGCATTTT
NA,TRBV5-6,NA,TRBJ1-5,CASSLQSNQPQHF,TGTGCCAGCAGCTTACAGTCAAATCAGCCCCAGCATTTT
NA,TRBV18,TRBD2,TRBJ2-1,CASPGAEVRGINEQFF,TGTGCCAGCCCCGGGGCGGAGGTGCGGGGGATAAATGAGCAGTTCTTC
NA,TRBV19,NA,TRBJ1-2,CASSPRGGEAYGYTF,TGTGCCAGTAGTCCCCGCGGGGGGGAAGCCTATGGCTACACCTTC
NA,TRBV9,TRBD1,TRBJ1-2,CASSSGGLYYGYTF,TGTGCCAGCAGCTCAGGGGGCCTATACTATGGCTACACCTTC
NA,TRBV4-2,TRBD1,TRBJ1-6,CASSQRTGGGNSPLHF,TGTGCCAGCAGCCAGCGGACAGGGGGCGGAAATTCACCCCTCCACTTT
once,TRBV4-1,TRBD1,TRBJ1-1,CASSQGSTGGVGTEAFF,TGCGCCAGCAGCCAAGGTTCAACAGGGGGCGTAGGAACTGAAGCTTTCTTT
NA,TRBV7-9,TRBD1,TRBJ1-2,CASSLSDREDYGYTF,TGTGCCAGCAGCTTATCGGACAGGGAGGACTATGGCTACACCTTC
NA,TRBV29-1,TRBD1,TRBJ2-2,CSVADRGAGELFF,TGCAGCGTTGCCGACAGGGGGGCCGGGGAGCTGTTTTTT
NA,TRBV10-1,NA,TRBJ2-3,CASSEPGLDTQYF,TGCGCCAGCAGTGAACCAGGTTTGGATACGCAGTATTTT
NA,TRBV3-1/TRBV3-2,TRBD2,TRBJ2-5,CASSPRTSGGAKTQYF,TGTGCCAGCAGCCCACGGACTAGCGGGGGGGCCAAGACCCAGTACTTC
NA,TRBV11-2,NA,TRBJ2-1,CASSLLGRGGDVGNEQFF,TGTGCCAGCAGCTTATTGGGCCGAGGCGGGGACGTCGGCAATGAGCAGTTCTTC
NA,TRBV7-7,NA,TRBJ2-3,CASSATRGFTDTQYF,TGTGCCAGCAGCGCCACGAGGGGGTTCACAGATACGCAGTATTTT
NA,TRBV5-4,NA,TRBJ2-7,CASSLTGGDEQYF,TGTGCCAGCAGCTTGACAGGGGGGGACGAGCAGTACTTC
NA,TRBV18,TRBD1,TRBJ1-2,CASSPPGDSPYGYTF,TGTGCCAGCTCACCACCTGGGGACAGCCCCTATGGCTACACCTTC
NA,TRBV7-9,TRBD2,TRBJ2-4,CASSLLEREGRAKNIQYF,TGTGCCAGCAGCTTACTTGAACGGGAGGGCCGGGCCAAAAACATTCAGTACTTC